This is a list of T cell receptor beta chains from one sample in a study of monozygotic twins with inflammatory bowel disease. TCRdb re-called the 5' RACE reads and gives one entry per CDR3 protein, without DNA. The table lists around 370,000 distinct CDR3 sequences. Sequencing was carried out using blood. These TCRs come from a human donor with ulcerative colitis or Crohn's disease, or a healthy co-twin of an affected twin (not recorded which). Both conserved end residues are part of each CDR3.

CDR3 | J | V
CASSQSVSGANVLTF | TRBJ2-6 | TRBV5-1
CASTGALSSYEQYF | TRBJ2-7 | TRBV2
CASSQDRYSNQPQHF | TRBJ1-5 | TRBV3-1
CASSSNRAITREQYF | TRBJ2-7 | TRBV27
CASSTHGSGVTQYF | TRBJ2-5 | TRBV7-2
CASRGESAYNEQFF | TRBJ2-1 | TRBV7-3
CASSRQGEETQYF | TRBJ2-5 | TRBV5-1
CASSSSRDRVYGYTF | TRBJ1-2 | TRBV11-2
CASSLATGPGANVLTF | TRBJ2-6 | TRBV7-2
CATSRGPPGGLQETQYF | TRBJ2-5 | TRBV15
CSARDLGLTGADFF | TRBJ2-1 | TRBV20-1
CATSDLKVGQGDHNEQFF | TRBJ2-1 | TRBV24-1
CASRSLWTDWQPQHF | TRBJ1-5 | TRBV6-2/TRBV6-3
CASERGGGARNEQFF | TRBJ2-1 | TRBV7-2
CASNLLAPNTGELFF | TRBJ2-2 | TRBV12-3/TRBV12-4
CSVERRGNTEAFF | TRBJ1-1 | TRBV29-1
CSAREQIGVQGQPQHF | TRBJ1-5 | TRBV20-1
CSALTGVKGYNEQFF | TRBJ2-1 | TRBV20-1
CATSRDLETDTQYF | TRBJ2-3 | TRBV15
CASSSPRWQSSYNEQFF | TRBJ2-1 | TRBV6-5
CSATRNTGELFF | TRBJ2-2 | TRBV20-1
CASSFLSGTGDGYTF | TRBJ1-2 | TRBV27
CASSSLENIDTQYF | TRBJ2-3 | TRBV11-2
CASSPSRSTGELFF | TRBJ2-2 | TRBV5-1
CASSWTGVEAFF | TRBJ1-1 | TRBV5-1
CASSRPGQDLSGNTIYF | TRBJ1-3 | TRBV4-1
CASSATGGPYEQYF | TRBJ2-7 | TRBV6-1
CASSFSYKGNTGELFF | TRBJ2-2 | TRBV6-1
CASSAFPGIETQYF | TRBJ2-5 | TRBV11-2